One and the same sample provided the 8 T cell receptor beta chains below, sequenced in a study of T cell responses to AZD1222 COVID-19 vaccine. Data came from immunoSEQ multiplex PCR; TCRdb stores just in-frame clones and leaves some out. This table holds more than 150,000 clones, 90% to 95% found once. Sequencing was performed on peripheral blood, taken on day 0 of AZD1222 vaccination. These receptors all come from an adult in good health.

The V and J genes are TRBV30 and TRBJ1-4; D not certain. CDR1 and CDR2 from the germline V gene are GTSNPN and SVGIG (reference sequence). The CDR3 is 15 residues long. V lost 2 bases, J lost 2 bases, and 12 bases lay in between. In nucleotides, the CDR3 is TGTGCCTGGAGTCCCCACTCCGGGACTAATGAAAAACTGTTTTTT. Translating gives CAWSPHSGTNEKLFF.

The CDR3 nucleotides read TGTGCCAGCAGGACGGAGCGGGAGGCCGCCACAGATACGCAGTATTTT. It encodes CASRTEREAATDTQYF. V is TRBV7-3 and J is TRBJ2-3, with 9 bases identical to TRBD2. This CDR3 is built from 16 residues. V shed 6 bases and J 2 bases; nucleotides not matched to a gene: 9. Germline-derived CDR1 and CDR2 are SGHTA and FQGTGA. Full variable domain (outside the CDR3, taken from reference TRBV7-3 and TRBJ2-3): GAGVSQTPSNKVTEKGKYVELRCDPISGHTALYWYRQSLGQGPEFLIYFQGTGAADDSGLPNDRFFAVRPEGSVSTLKIQRTERGDSAVYLCASRTEREAATDTQYFGPGTRLTVL.

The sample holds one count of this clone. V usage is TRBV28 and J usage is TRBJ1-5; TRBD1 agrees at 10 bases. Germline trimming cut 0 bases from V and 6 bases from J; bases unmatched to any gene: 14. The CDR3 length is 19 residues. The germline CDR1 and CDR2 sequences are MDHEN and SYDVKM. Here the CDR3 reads CASSLWWVSRDRGGQPQHF. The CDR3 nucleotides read TGTGCCAGCAGTTTATGGTGGGTGTCCCGGGACAGGGGAGGTCAGCCCCAGCATTTT. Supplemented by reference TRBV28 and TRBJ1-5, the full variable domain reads DVKVTQSSRYLVKRTGEKVFLECVQDMDHENMFWYRQDPGLGLRLIYFSYDVKMKEKGDIPEGYSVSREKKERFSLILESASTNQTSMYLCASSLWWVSRDRGGQPQHFGDGTRLSIL.

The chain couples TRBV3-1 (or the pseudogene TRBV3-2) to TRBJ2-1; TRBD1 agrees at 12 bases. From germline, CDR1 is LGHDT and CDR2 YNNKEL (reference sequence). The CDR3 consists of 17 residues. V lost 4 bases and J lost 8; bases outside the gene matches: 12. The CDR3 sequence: CASSPSVWDRGQDEQFF. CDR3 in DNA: TGTGCCAGCAGCCCCTCGGTTTGGGACAGGGGGCAGGATGAGCAGTTCTTC.

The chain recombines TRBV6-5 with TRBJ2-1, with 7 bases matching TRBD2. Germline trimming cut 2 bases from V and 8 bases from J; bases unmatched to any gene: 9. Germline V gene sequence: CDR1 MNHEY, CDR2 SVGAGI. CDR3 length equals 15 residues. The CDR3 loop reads CASSYGASGLYEQFF. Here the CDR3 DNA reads TGTGCCAGCAGTTACGGGGCTAGCGGACTCTATGAGCAGTTCTTC.

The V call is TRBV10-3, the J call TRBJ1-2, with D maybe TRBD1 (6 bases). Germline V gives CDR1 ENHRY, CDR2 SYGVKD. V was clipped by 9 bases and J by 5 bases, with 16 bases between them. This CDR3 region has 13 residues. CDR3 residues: CAMGVAGAYGYTF. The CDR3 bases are TGTGCCATGGGCGTAGCAGGGGCTTATGGCTACACCTTC.

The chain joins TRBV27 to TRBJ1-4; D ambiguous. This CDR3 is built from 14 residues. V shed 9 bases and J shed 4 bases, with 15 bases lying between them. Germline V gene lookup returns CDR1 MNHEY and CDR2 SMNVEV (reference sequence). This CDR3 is CAREVGSFNEKLFF. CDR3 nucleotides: TGTGCCAGGGAGGTGGGGTCCTTTAATGAAAAACTGTTTTTT.

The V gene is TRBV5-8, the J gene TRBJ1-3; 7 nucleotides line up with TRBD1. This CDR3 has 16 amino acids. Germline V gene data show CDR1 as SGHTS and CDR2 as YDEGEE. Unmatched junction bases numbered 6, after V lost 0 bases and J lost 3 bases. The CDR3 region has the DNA TGTGCCAGCAGCTTGGGACAGGGTCCGGGTGGAAACACCATATATTTT. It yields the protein CASSLGQGPGGNTIYF. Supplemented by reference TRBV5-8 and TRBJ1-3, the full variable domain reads EAGVTQSPTHLIKTRGQQATLRCSPISGHTSVYWYQQALGLGLQFLLWYDEGEERNRGNFPPRFSGRQFPNYSSELNVNALELEDSALYLCASSLGQGPGGNTIYFGEGSWLTVV.